This TCR beta chain was sequenced in a study of human T cells and chemical hapten exposure. Overall study context: Patients, a majority of them female, were diagnosed with alopecia areata, totalis or universalis.

Trimming took off 6 bases at V and 2 bases at J, with 10 bases between the two ends. This CDR3 has 13 amino acids. Germline V lookup: CDR1 SGHDT, CDR2 YYEEEE. What the library attached to individual cDNA molecules were unique molecular identifiers. TCRdb recomputed calls from the RACE reads with MiXCR, one row per CDR3 protein. This sample yields 74,000 or so distinct CDR3 sequences, of which 12% are seen a single time; under 4% belongs to the top ten. Time point noted: patch test 1, 2 weeks after DPC sensitization. Treatment indicated: therapeutic diphenylcyclopropenone sensitization with weekly scalp DPC. A note on this clonotype: Its antigen is undetermined.

Broader study findings: Those TCRs sitting above 1 in 1000 frequency stayed the same with DPC sensitization. Each of the donors had alopecia, so their immune responses may not resemble those of healthy people.

The origin of this receptor is a woman aged 55-70 years with alopecia areata. Some clones in this sample may be carry-over from other donors' samples. Sample: whole blood, taken in connection with sensitization to the hapten diphenylcyclopropenone (DPC). The chain is built from TRBV5-6 and TRBJ2-3; D not certain. The DNA of the CDR3 is TGTGCCAGCACCCCCTCGAACACAGATACGCAGTATTTT. As protein: CASTPSNTDTQYF.